This T cell receptor (beta chain) was recovered during a study of Japanese encephalitis immunity and Zika vaccine responses (dated by TCRdb to about 2021). At the level of the whole study: The included participants were given three 5.0 ug doses of alum-adjuvanted ZPIV at weeks 0, 4 and 28. TCR repertoires were also analyzed from three flavivirus-naive individuals at weeks 2, 6 and 52 after starting ZPIV vaccination. The ZIKV peptides, 15-mers that overlapped by 11 residues, were chosen for containing NetMHCpan/NetMHCII-predicted epitopes with affinity below 50 nM. The study examined whether earlier vaccination against Japanese encephalitis virus (JEV) or yellow fever virus (YFV) influenced CD4 T cell responses to the Zika vaccine. One dose of YFV vaccine (YF-VAX) was administered before ZPIV to over 11 participants, and 8 to 10 participants were flavivirus-naive. About 12 participants were given two doses of JEV vaccine (IXIARO) 28 days apart, two to three months before the first ZPIV dose. For stimulations, either ZIKV structural-protein peptide pools divided into flavivirus-conserved and non-conserved sets or JEV or YFV peptides matching the pre-vaccination were used. For TCR sequencing, over 5 representative participants were chosen from each pre-vaccination group, with samples at week 0 (after pre-vaccination, before ZPIV) and week 52. The paper as a whole reports these results and caveats: The samples grouped by participant and showed no similarity across individuals, which suggests that no public TCRs were detected. Rather than the whole vaccinated cohort, the analysis covered just a subset of trial participants, namely those who received three doses and had adequate samples. Peptide-pool deconvolution was not performed because of sample size limitations, and consequently the individual peptides driving cross-reactive responses were not identified. In JEV-pre-vaccinated donors, the repertoire richness of CD4 T cells responding to conserved ZIKV epitopes decreased significantly after ZPIV. Higher repertoire similarity across time-points and stimulations was observed in JEV-pre-vaccinated donors than in YFV-pre-vaccinated donors, indicating that more clonotypes were common to ZIKV and JEV stimulation. Only a few individuals showed CD8 T cell responses to the ZIKV peptide pools, and those responses were of very low magnitude.

After labeling with CellTrace CFSE, PBMCs were cultured for six to seven days in RPMI containing about 7.6% human serum along with peptide pools, each at 0.9 to 1 ug/mL. Unfixed proliferating CD4 T cells were sorted on a BD FACSAria as live CD56-CD19-CD16-CD3+CD4+ CFSE-low cells. Enrolled adults were healthy and were found to be seronegative for ZIKV, JEV, YFV, DENV and WNV by microneutralization screening. Samples were obtained from a phase 1, double-blinded, randomized, placebo-controlled trial of an alum-adjuvanted Zika purified-inactivated virus (ZPIV) vaccine. Peripheral blood mononuclear cells were isolated using a standard procedure and kept frozen in liquid nitrogen until needed. This clonotype is regarded as large (0.1 to 1%). No base quality values were provided; no much bigger clone lies one nucleotide off. The library was prepared using 5' RACE. TCRbeta libraries were pooled in proportion to their sorted cell numbers before sequencing. Total RNA from sorted cells was extracted with RNAzol RT, and cDNA was made with an oligo(dT) primer and a template-switching oligo. Using Kapa HiFi, PCR amplified the TCRbeta V-CDR3-J region between a SMARTer oligo primer and a TCRbeta constant-region primer. Illumina adaptors and sample-specific index barcodes were added in a second PCR, with HighPrep bead cleanup and a Bioanalyzer check confirming a band of roughly 650 bp. Libraries were sequenced on an Illumina MiSeq with 2x151 bp paired-end reads. The authors' analysis ran thus. Reads were demultiplexed with an in-house Java program, and MiXCR assigned TCRbeta annotations and counted clonotypes. To assess repertoire overlap, Morisita-Horn indices from the R package vegan were used, along with UPGMA clustering and Circos plots of recurring clonotypes. Shannon diversity and richness were each normalized to the maximum value possible given the input cell numbers, so the resulting values fell between 0 and 1. CDR3beta sequences were aligned with MUSCLE, distances were computed with SeqinR, and multidimensional scaling was plotted in R. TCRdb redid the processing of the public reads, applying fastp at Q25 and MiXCR, and retained in-frame beta chains. For every CDR3 protein sequence, its rows merge into one entry that carries the most common genes and DNA. None of the V and J calls come from the authors' own analysis; TCRdb made them. Within this sample are roughly 300 distinct CDR3 sequences, with under 3% of them counted one time only. Of the sample, around 41% is held by the ten largest clones.

Via the germline V gene, CDR1 is LGHNA and CDR2 YNFKEQ. Trimming at the junction amounts to 4 bases on V and 4 bases on J, and the germline ends lie 11 bases apart. The CDR3 sequence holds 14 residues, the cysteine and phenylalanine included. CDR3 DNA only is kept here, 42 bases in frame from base 1. The chain joins TRBV4-2 to TRBJ1-5, and TRBD1 may be the D gene, going by 6 matching bases. The sequences come from antigen-activated CD4+ T cells from blood, cultured, collected during a Zika inactivated vaccine study. The clonotype comes from an adult man who received an inactivated Zika virus vaccine. The DNA sequence is as follows: TGTGCCAGCAGCCCAGGGGACGGGAATCAGCCCCAGCATTTT. This gives the protein CASSPGDGNQPQHF.